The 5 T cell receptor beta chains in this list originate from one sample, sequenced in a study of identical twins. TCRdb recomputed calls from the 5' RACE reads with MiXCR, one row per CDR3 protein. The data contain hundreds of thousands of distinct CDR3 sequences, roughly 7.5% of them seen just once; the ten biggest clones take up around 1.8%. This sample was shared with a second study, whose subject was yellow fever vaccine responses in identical twins.

Sequenced: memory (CD45RO+) T cells sorted from blood. These receptors were obtained from a woman between 18 and 29 years old in good health.

This rearrangement joins TRBV5-1 to TRBJ2-1, with 9 bases matching TRBD2. V lost 3 bases and J lost 6; bases outside the gene matches: 13. Germline-derived CDR1 and CDR2 are SGHRS and YFSETQ. The length of the CDR3 is 17 residues. The CDR3 sequence: CASSSGSSGTSSNEQFF. CDR3 in DNA: TGCGCCAGCAGCTCGGGCTCCTCCGGGACTAGCTCCAATGAGCAGTTCTTC.

This clonotype has a handful of counts. The CDR3 DNA follows: TGTGCCAGCAGCTCCGGACAGGGAGACAACAATGAGCAGTTCTTC. This translates into CASSSGQGDNNEQFF. This chain links TRBV11-3 with TRBJ2-1; 8 bases map to TRBD1. In germline, CDR1 is SGHNT, CDR2 YENEEA. V lost 4 bases and J lost 5; bases outside the gene matches: 7. This CDR3 is 15 amino acids long.

This clonotype was counted many times. The chain links TRBV12-3 or TRBV12-4 to TRBJ2-1, with D unclear. V was clipped by 6 bases and J by 7 bases, with 10 bases between them. The CDR3 covers 12 residues. CDR3 region: CASSPDPNEQFF. The CDR3 DNA follows: TGTGCCAGCAGCCCGGACCCTAATGAGCAGTTCTTC.

At least ten counts were recorded for this clonotype. The rearrangement links TRBV15 to TRBJ2-2; tentative D call: TRBD2 (6 bases). The CDR3 totals 17 residues. V lost 1 base and J 3 bases, leaving 15 bases between the germline ends. Germline V gene data show CDR1 as LNHNV and CDR2 as YYDKDF (reference sequence). The CDR3, as DNA: TGTGCCACCAGCAGAGGCGGGACCCACCTTGACACCGGGGAGCTGTTTTTT. This gives the protein CATSRGGTHLDTGELFF.

This clonotype was seen many times. The chain has TRBV3-1 and TRBJ2-1, with TRBD2 as a possible D gene (6 bases). V was pared by 0 bases and J by 2 bases, with 20 bases between. The germline gives CDR1 LGHDT, CDR2 YNNKEL (reference sequence). The CDR3 contains 19 residues. The CDR3 here is CASSQDKGSGDLPYNEQFF. The CDR3 coding sequence is TGTGCCAGCAGCCAAGATAAGGGGTCGGGGGACCTCCCCTACAATGAGCAGTTCTTC.